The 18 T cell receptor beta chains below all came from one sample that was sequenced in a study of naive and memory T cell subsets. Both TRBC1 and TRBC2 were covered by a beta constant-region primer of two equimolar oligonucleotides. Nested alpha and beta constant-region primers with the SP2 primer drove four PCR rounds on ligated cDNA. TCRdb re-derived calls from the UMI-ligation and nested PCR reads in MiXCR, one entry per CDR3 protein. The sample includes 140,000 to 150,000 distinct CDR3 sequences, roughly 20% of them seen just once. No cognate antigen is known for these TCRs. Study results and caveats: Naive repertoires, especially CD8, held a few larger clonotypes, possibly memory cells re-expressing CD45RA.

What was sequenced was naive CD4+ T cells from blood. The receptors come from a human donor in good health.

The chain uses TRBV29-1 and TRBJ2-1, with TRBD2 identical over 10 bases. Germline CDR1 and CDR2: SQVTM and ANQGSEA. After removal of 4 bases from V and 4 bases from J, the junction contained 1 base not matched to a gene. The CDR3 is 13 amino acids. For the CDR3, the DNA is TGCAGCGTTGGACTAGCGGGTTACAATGAGCAGTTCTTC. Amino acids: CSVGLAGYNEQFF.

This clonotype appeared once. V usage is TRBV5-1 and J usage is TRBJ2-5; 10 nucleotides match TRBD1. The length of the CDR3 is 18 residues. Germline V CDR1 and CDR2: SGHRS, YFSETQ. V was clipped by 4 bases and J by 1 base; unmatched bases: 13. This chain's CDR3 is CASSAYFPGQGIQETQYF. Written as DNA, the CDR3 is TGCGCCAGCAGCGCCTACTTCCCGGGACAGGGGATCCAAGAGACCCAGTACTTC.

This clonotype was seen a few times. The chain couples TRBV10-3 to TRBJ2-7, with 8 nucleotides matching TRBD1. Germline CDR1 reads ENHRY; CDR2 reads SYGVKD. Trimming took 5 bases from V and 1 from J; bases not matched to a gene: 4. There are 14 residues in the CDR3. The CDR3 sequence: CAISPDRGSYEQYF. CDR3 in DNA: TGTGCCATCAGTCCAGACAGGGGTTCCTACGAGCAGTACTTC.

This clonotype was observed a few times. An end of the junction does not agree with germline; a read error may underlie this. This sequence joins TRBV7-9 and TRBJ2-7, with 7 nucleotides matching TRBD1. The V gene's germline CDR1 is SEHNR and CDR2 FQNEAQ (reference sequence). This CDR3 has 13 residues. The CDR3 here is CASSLGRQGILHF. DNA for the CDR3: TGTGCCAGCAGCTTAGGGCGACAGGGAATCCTCCACTTC.

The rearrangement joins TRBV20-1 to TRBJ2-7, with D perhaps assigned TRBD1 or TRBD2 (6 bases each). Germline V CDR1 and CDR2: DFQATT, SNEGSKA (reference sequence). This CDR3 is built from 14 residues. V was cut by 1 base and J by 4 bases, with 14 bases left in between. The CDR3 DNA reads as TGCAGTGCTAGAGGGGGGGCAGATAATTACGAGCAGTACTTC. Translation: CSARGGADNYEQYF.

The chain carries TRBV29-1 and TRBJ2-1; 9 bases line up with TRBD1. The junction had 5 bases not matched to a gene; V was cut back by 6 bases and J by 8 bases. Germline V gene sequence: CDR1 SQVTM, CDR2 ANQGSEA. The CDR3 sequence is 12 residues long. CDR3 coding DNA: TGCAGCGTGGGGACAGGGTGGGATGAGCAGTTCTTC. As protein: CSVGTGWDEQFF.

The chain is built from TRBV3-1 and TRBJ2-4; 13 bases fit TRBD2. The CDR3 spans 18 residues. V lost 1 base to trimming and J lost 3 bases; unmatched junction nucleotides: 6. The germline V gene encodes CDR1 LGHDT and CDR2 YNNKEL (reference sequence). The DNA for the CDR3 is TGTGCCAGCAGCCAAGGGACTAGCGGGAGTAAAGGCAAAAACATTCAGTACTTC. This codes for CASSQGTSGSKGKNIQYF.

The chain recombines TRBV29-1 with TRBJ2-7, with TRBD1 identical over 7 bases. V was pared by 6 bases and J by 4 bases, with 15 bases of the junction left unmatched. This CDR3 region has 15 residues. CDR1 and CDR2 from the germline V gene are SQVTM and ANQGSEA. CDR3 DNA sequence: TGCAGCGTCAGAGACCCAGGTAGACAGGGTTACGAGCAGTACTTC. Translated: CSVRDPGRQGYEQYF.

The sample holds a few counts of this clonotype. The CDR3 loop reads CATSRGGNSGYEQYF. The CDR3 coding sequence is TGTGCCACCAGCAGAGGTGGGAATAGCGGCTACGAGCAGTACTTC. This chain connects TRBV15 to TRBJ2-7, with D maybe TRBD2 (6 bases). CDR3 size: 15 residues. The V gene's germline CDR1 is LNHNV and CDR2 YYDKDF (reference sequence). Trimming took 1 base from V and 3 from J, leaving 13 bases between them.

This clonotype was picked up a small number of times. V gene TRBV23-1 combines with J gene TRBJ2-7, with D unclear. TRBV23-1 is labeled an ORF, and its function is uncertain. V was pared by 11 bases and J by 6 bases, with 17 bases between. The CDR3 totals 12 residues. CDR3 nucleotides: TGCGCCGGGCCGAGGAAATTTGGCGAGCAGTACTTC. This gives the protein CAGPRKFGEQYF.

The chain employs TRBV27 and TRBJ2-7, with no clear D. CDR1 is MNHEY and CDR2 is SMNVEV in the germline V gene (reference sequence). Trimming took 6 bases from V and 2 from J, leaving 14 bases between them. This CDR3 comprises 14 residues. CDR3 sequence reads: CASSFRKSAYEQYF. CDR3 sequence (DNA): TGTGCCAGCAGCTTTAGGAAGTCCGCCTACGAGCAGTACTTC.

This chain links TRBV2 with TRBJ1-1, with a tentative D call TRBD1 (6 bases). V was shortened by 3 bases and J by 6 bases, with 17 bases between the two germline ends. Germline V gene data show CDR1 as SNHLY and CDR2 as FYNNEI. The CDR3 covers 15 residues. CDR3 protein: CASSEGARIGPEAFF. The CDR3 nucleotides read TGTGCCAGCAGTGAGGGGGCGCGAATAGGTCCTGAAGCTTTCTTT.

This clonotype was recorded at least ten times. The chain's CDR3 is CASSSAPNTEAFF. In nucleotides, the CDR3 is TGTGCCAGCAGTTCGGCCCCGAACACTGAAGCTTTCTTT. The gene calls are TRBV28 and TRBJ1-1; D unclear. V shed 4 bases and J shed 1 base, with 7 bases lying between them. CDR3 length: 13 amino acids. Germline-derived CDR1 and CDR2 are MDHEN and SYDVKM. Using reference TRBV28 and TRBJ1-1 for the parts outside the CDR3, the full variable domain is DVKVTQSSRYLVKRTGEKVFLECVQDMDHENMFWYRQDPGLGLRLIYFSYDVKMKEKGDIPEGYSVSREKKERFSLILESASTNQTSMYLCASSSAPNTEAFFGQGTRLTVV.

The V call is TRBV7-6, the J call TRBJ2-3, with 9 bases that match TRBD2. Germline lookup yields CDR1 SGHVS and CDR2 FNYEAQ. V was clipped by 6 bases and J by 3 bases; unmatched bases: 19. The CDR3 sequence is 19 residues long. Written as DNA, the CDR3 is TGTGCCAGCAGTATCAAGGGGTTCGGAGCGGGAGGAGGAACAGATACGCAGTATTTT. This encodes CASSIKGFGAGGGTDTQYF.

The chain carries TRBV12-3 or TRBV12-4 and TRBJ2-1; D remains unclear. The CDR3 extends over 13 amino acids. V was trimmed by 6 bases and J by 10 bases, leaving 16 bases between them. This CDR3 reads CASSHDPQEEQFF. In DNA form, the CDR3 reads TGTGCCAGCAGCCATGACCCCCAAGAGGAGCAGTTCTTC.

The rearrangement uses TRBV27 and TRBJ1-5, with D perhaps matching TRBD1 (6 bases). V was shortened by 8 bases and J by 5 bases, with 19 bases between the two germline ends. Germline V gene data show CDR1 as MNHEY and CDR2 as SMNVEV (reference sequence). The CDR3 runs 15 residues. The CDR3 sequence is CASGRTALGDQPQHF. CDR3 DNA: TGTGCCAGCGGCAGGACAGCCTTGGGGGATCAGCCCCAGCATTTT.

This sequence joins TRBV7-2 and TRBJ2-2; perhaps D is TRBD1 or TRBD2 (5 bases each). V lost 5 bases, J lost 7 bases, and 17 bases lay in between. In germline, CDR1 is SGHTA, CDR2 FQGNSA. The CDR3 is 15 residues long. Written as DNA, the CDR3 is TGTGCCAGCAGCCAGGGACGGAACACGATCGGGGAGCTGTTTTTT. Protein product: CASSQGRNTIGELFF.

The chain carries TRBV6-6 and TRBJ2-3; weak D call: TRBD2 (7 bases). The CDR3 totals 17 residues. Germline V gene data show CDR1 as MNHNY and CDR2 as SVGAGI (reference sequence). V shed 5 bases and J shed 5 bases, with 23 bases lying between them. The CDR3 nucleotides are TGTGCCAGCAGTCTGGGGGGGGCGGGAGTGAATGGAGATACGCAGTATTTT. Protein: CASSLGGAGVNGDTQYF.